Below, 17 T cell receptor beta chains from the same sample are listed, as sequenced in a study of blood T cell repertoires in COVID-19. Some clones are missing from TCRdb's copy, which holds only in-frame ones; the method was immunoSEQ multiplex PCR. Of 150,000 or so clones listed, 83% were seen once; the top ten hold 12%. What was sequenced was peripheral blood. These receptors originate from a woman between 55 and 75 years old with COVID-19, enrolled during active disease.

The DNA of the CDR3 is TGTGCCAGCAGCTTAACAAAGTACACTGAAGCTTTCTTT. Amino acid sequence: CASSLTKYTEAFF. The chain carries TRBV7-8 and TRBJ1-1; D unresolved. Germline V lookup: CDR1 SGHVS, CDR2 FQNEAQ. The CDR3 is 13 residues long. Between the trimmed V and J ends, which lost 2 bases and 3 bases, there was a span of 7 bases.

This clone appeared once. The chain has TRBV11-2 and TRBJ2-3; possible D gene TRBD1, 5 bases. The CDR3 has 14 residues. Trimming took off 5 bases at V and 6 bases at J, with 15 bases between the two ends. The V gene's germline CDR1 is SGHAT and CDR2 FQNNGV. The CDR3 region has the DNA TGTGCCAGCAGCCTTAGGACAACCGGGGATACGCAGTATTTT. This gives the protein CASSLRTTGDTQYF.

The rearrangement links TRBV5-1 to TRBJ1-6, with no clear D. Germline CDR1 SGHRS, CDR2 YFSETQ. This CDR3 is 16 amino acids long. Trimming took 0 bases from V and 10 from J, leaving 17 bases between them. For the CDR3, the DNA is TGCGCCAGCAGCTTGGGCGGGTCCCCGATATTCTCACCCCTCCACTTT. Translated: CASSLGGSPIFSPLHF. Variable domain in full (rest from reference TRBV5-1 and TRBJ1-6): KAGVTQTPRYLIKTRGQQVTLSCSPISGHRSVSWYQQTPGQGLQFLFEYFSETQRNKGNFPGRFSGRQFSNSRSEMNVSTLELGDSALYLCASSLGGSPIFSPLHFGNGTRLTVT.

The chain links TRBV18 to TRBJ1-1, with TRBD1 matching 8 bases. Germline V gives CDR1 KGHSH, CDR2 LQKENI. J lost 3 bases, V lost 4 bases, and 10 bases had no gene match. The CDR3 has 16 amino acids. Here the CDR3 DNA reads TGTGCCAGCTCACTCCTTGGACAGGGAGGGTACACTGAAGCTTTCTTT. As protein: CASSLLGQGGYTEAFF.

This rearrangement joins TRBV7-3 to TRBJ2-5; possible D gene TRBD2, 7 bases. The CDR3 length is 14 residues. V was trimmed by 1 base and J by 4 bases, leaving 10 bases between them. From germline, CDR1 is SGHTA and CDR2 FQGTGA. DNA for the CDR3: TGTGCCAGCAGCTTAAGTGGGGGGGCAGAGACCCAGTACTTC. Translated, it gives CASSLSGGAETQYF.

V is TRBV6-5 and J is TRBJ1-3, with TRBD1 matching over 8 bases. Germline V gene data show CDR1 as MNHEY and CDR2 as SVGAGI. The J segment lost 0 bases and the V segment lost 10 bases, leaving 8 bases of the junction unmatched. The CDR3 is 15 amino acids. The CDR3 loop is CATRTGTSSGNTIYF. The CDR3 DNA reads as TGTGCCACGAGGACAGGGACCTCCTCTGGAAACACCATATATTTT.

This clone was detected once. The chain is built from TRBV6-5 and TRBJ1-3; D not certain. CDR1 MNHEY and CDR2 SVGAGI come from the germline V gene. The germline V and J ends were trimmed by 2 bases and 1 base, with 3 bases remaining between them. This CDR3 region has 13 residues. CDR3 loop: CASSYQSGNTIYF. Here the CDR3 DNA reads TGTGCCAGCAGTTACCAATCTGGAAACACCATATATTTT.

The chain carries TRBV21-1 and TRBJ1-5. TRBV21-1 is a documented pseudogene. The CDR3 consists of 17 residues. The CDR3 here is CASTRQEVGYSNQPQHF. For the CDR3, the DNA is TGTGCCAGCACGCGTCAGGAGGTGGGTTATAGCAATCAGCCCCAGCATTTT.

The chain uses TRBV20-1 and TRBJ1-2; no firm D call. The CDR3 runs to 11 residues. CDR1 and CDR2 (germline): DFQATT, SNEGSKA (reference sequence). The ends were cut back, 1 base at V and 8 bases at J, with 8 bases in the middle. CDR3 nucleotide sequence: TGCAGTGCTAGAGTTAACAACGGCTACACCTTC. This translates into CSARVNNGYTF.

The chain carries TRBV5-4 and TRBJ2-1; 10 bases match TRBD2. V was pared by 0 bases and J by 5 bases, with 5 bases of the junction left unmatched. The germline gives CDR1 SGHNT, CDR2 YYREEE (reference sequence). The CDR3 is made up of 16 amino acids. This CDR3 is CASSLVSSGGDNEQFF. In DNA, the CDR3 is TGTGCCAGCAGCTTGGTCTCCAGCGGGGGGGACAATGAGCAGTTCTTC.

The V gene is TRBV29-1, the J gene TRBJ1-2; 7 positions match TRBD1. V was clipped by 7 bases and J by 2 bases; unmatched bases: 7. There are 13 residues in the CDR3. Per germline, CDR1 SQVTM and CDR2 ANQGSEA. In DNA, the CDR3 is TGCAGCGCAAACACAGGGGACAACTATGGCTACACCTTC. Its translation is CSANTGDNYGYTF.

This chain joins TRBV5-6 and TRBJ1-2, with a tentative D call TRBD1 (5 bases). In germline, CDR1 is SGHDT, CDR2 YYEEEE. Trimming shortened V by 2 bases and J by 7 bases, and 12 bases separated the two germline ends. The CDR3 is 13 amino acids. The chain's CDR3 is CASSFSGLGGYTF. The CDR3 region has the DNA TGTGCCAGCAGCTTCTCAGGGCTGGGTGGCTACACCTTC.

This clone has more than one count but fewer than ten. The chain is built from TRBV3-1 (or the pseudogene TRBV3-2) and TRBJ1-2; tentative D call: TRBD1 (5 bases). Germline lookup yields CDR1 LGHDT and CDR2 YNNKEL (reference sequence). V lost 4 bases and J lost 3, with 12 bases in between. This CDR3 has 14 residues. As DNA, the CDR3 is TGTGCCAGCAGCCGGGGGGGGTTGGACTATGGCTACACCTTC. It specifies CASSRGGLDYGYTF.

The table lists this clone with a count of one. The junction departs from germline at one end; a sequencing error may be responsible. The chain links TRBV7-7 to TRBJ2-2; 10 bases agree with TRBD1. This CDR3 has 15 residues. CDR1 SSHAT and CDR2 FNYEAQ come from the germline V gene (reference sequence). CDR3 coding DNA: TGTGCTAGCAGCCCGGACAGGGGGTACACCGGGGAGCTGTTTTTT. This codes for CASSPDRGYTGELFF.

The chain is built from TRBV19 and TRBJ2-2, with 10 bases fitting TRBD2. This CDR3 comprises 16 residues. Germline CDR1 LNHDA, CDR2 SQIVND (reference sequence). J gave up 5 bases and V 0 bases, and 3 bases lay outside the gene matches. DNA for the CDR3: TGTGCCAGTAGTATAGATCGGACTAGCGGTACCGGGGAGCTGTTTTTT. Translated: CASSIDRTSGTGELFF.

The chain employs TRBV3-1 (or the pseudogene TRBV3-2) and TRBJ1-2; D remains unclear. The CDR3 extends over 15 amino acids. Germline V CDR1 and CDR2: LGHDT, YNNKEL (reference sequence). Trimming removed 1 base from V and 8 bases from J, with 17 bases in between. As DNA, the CDR3 is TGTGCCAGCAGCCAAGGTTTACGCCCGGCGGAAGGCTACACCTTC. It translates to CASSQGLRPAEGYTF.

The gene calls are TRBV4-1 and TRBJ1-1; 7 positions agree with TRBD1. The CDR3 is 16 residues long. V dropped 4 bases and J dropped 0; count of bases not matched to a gene: 8. The germline V gene encodes CDR1 MGHRA and CDR2 YSYEKL. The CDR3 DNA follows: TGCGCCAGCAGCCCGTGGACAGGCGAATTGAACACTGAAGCTTTCTTT. Amino acid sequence: CASSPWTGELNTEAFF.